A single sample is the source of the 17 T cell receptor beta chains below, sequenced in a study of blood T cell repertoires in COVID-19. The data were produced by immunoSEQ multiplex PCR, yet TCRdb's version contains in-frame clones alone and is incomplete. This table holds hundreds of thousands of clones, about 89% found once. Sequenced material: peripheral blood. These TCRs come from a woman aged 25 to 39 with acute or convalescent COVID-19.

The chain employs TRBV6-2 or TRBV6-3 and TRBJ1-2, with TRBD1 matching over 8 bases. The CDR3 totals 15 residues. Germline V gives CDR1 MNHEY, CDR2 SVGEGT. V shed 5 bases, J shed 3 bases, and the junction held 8 bases outside the gene matches. The chain's CDR3 is CASSPLDRAYYGYTF. CDR3 DNA sequence: TGTGCCAGCAGTCCCTTGGACAGGGCGTACTATGGCTACACCTTC.

The chain uses TRBV11-1 and TRBJ2-3, with 13 bases matching TRBD2. Germline V lookup: CDR1 SGHAT, CDR2 FQDESV (reference sequence). V was clipped by 6 bases and J by 5 bases; unmatched bases: 5. The CDR3 contains 15 residues. The CDR3 DNA reads TGTGCCAGCAGTTGGGGGACTAGCGGGGAAGATACGCAGTATTTT. Translating it yields CASSWGTSGEDTQYF.

The gene calls are TRBV18 and TRBJ2-1, with D possibly being TRBD2 (5 bases). CDR3 length: 13 residues. Germline V gives CDR1 KGHSH, CDR2 LQKENI. Trimming stripped 2 bases from V and 10 bases from J, with 12 bases between. In DNA, the CDR3 is TGTGCCAGCTCACCATATGGACCGGGGGAGCAGTTCTTC. Translating gives CASSPYGPGEQFF.

The rearrangement links TRBV18 to TRBJ2-3, with a tentative D call TRBD2 (6 bases). Trimming cost V 5 bases and J 6 bases, with 18 bases left between them. Germline loops: CDR1 KGHSH, CDR2 LQKENI. This CDR3 spans 15 amino acids. The DNA of the CDR3 is TGTGCCAGCTCAGCACACCCACCGGGGGTTGATACGCAGTATTTT. Residues: CASSAHPPGVDTQYF.

The chain couples TRBV5-6 to TRBJ2-7; D remains unclear. CDR1 and CDR2 from the germline V gene are SGHDT and YYEEEE. CDR3 length: 14 residues. V lost 0 bases and J 6 bases, leaving 13 bases between the germline ends. The CDR3 sequence is CASSLVSLPGEQYF. CDR3 DNA sequence: TGTGCCAGCAGCTTGGTAAGCCTCCCGGGCGAGCAGTACTTC. The variable domain in full, with the rest retrieved from reference TRBV5-6 and TRBJ2-7, is DAGVTQSPTHLIKTRGQQVTLRCSPKSGHDTVSWYQQALGQGPQFIFQYYEEEERQRGNFPDRFSGHQFPNYSSELNVNALLLGDSALYLCASSLVSLPGEQYFGPGTRLTVT.

V and J are TRBV5-6 and TRBJ2-7; a weak D match, TRBD1 (6 bases). The CDR3 has 12 amino acids. With 4 bases removed from V and 4 bases from J, the gap between germline ends came to 9 bases. Per the germline V gene, CDR1 is SGHDT and CDR2 is YYEEEE. CDR3 in amino acids: CASSQGQYEQYF. CDR3 sequence (DNA): TGTGCCAGCAGCCAAGGACAGTACGAGCAGTACTTC.

Only a few counts were recorded for this clone. The chain has TRBV5-1 and TRBJ2-1; D remains ambiguous. Germline V CDR1 and CDR2: SGHRS, YFSETQ. The CDR3 covers 13 residues. V lost 6 bases and J 0 bases, leaving 7 bases between the germline ends. In nucleotides, the CDR3 is TGCGCCAGCATGCCAGACTCCTACAATGAGCAGTTCTTC. Translating gives CASMPDSYNEQFF. Using reference TRBV5-1 and TRBJ2-1 for the parts outside the CDR3, the full variable domain is KAGVTQTPRYLIKTRGQQVTLSCSPISGHRSVSWYQQTPGQGLQFLFEYFSETQRNKGNFPGRFSGRQFSNSRSEMNVSTLELGDSALYLCASMPDSYNEQFFGPGTRLTVL.

The chain has TRBV7-2 and TRBJ2-1; D ambiguous. In germline, CDR1 is SGHTA, CDR2 FQGNSA. Trimming removed 3 bases at V and 9 bases at J, with 12 bases between. The CDR3 runs 13 residues. The CDR3 loop reads CASSFDLQREQFF. DNA of the CDR3: TGTGCCAGCAGCTTCGACTTGCAGCGTGAGCAGTTCTTC.

As to this clone: The sample carries other DNA sequences with the same CDR3. The chain links TRBV18 to TRBJ2-7; 10 nucleotides agree with TRBD1. V trimming: 3 bases; J trimming: 4 bases; junction bases outside the gene matches: 3. CDR3 length: 14 residues. Germline values: CDR1 KGHSH, CDR2 LQKENI. The DNA for the CDR3 is TGTGCCAGCTCACCGGGGACAGGGGATTACGAGCAGTACTTC. Its protein is CASSPGTGDYEQYF.

This chain links TRBV9 with TRBJ2-7, with 7 bases fitting TRBD1. J gave up 1 base and V 2 bases, and 9 bases lay outside the gene matches. CDR1 is SGDLS, CDR2 YYNGEE, per germline. This CDR3 has 16 residues. DNA for the CDR3: TGTGCCAGCAGCGTTGACAGGGCGGTTCGTTCCTACGAGCAGTACTTC. As protein: CASSVDRAVRSYEQYF.

The table lists this clone with a count of one. CDR3 bases: TGTGCCAGCAGGGAGCGGGGGGGACCCTACGAGCAGTACTTC. Its translation: CASRERGGPYEQYF. The chain combines TRBV25-1 with TRBJ2-7; TRBD2 aligns across 10 bases. V was clipped by 6 bases and J by 2 bases; unmatched bases: 4. CDR3 length equals 14 residues. Germline CDR1 reads MGHDK; CDR2 reads SYGVNS.

The chain carries TRBV18 and TRBJ1-2, with D unresolved. This CDR3 spans 12 amino acids. Germline assignment: CDR1 KGHSH and CDR2 LQKENI. V dropped 2 bases and J dropped 5 bases, with 6 bases sitting between them. The CDR3 DNA follows: TGTGCCAGCTCACCATCGTTGTATGGCTACACCTTC. Protein: CASSPSLYGYTF.

About this clone itself: The same CDR3 also results from other DNA sequences found in this sample. J is TRBJ1-1 and V is TRBV18; possible D gene TRBD1, 5 bases. Trimming pared 2 bases from V and 1 base from J, leaving 11 bases between. The CDR3 covers 15 residues. In germline, CDR1 is KGHSH, CDR2 LQKENI. The DNA of the CDR3 is TGTGCCAGCTCACCAGGGCAGGGTGGGAACACTGAAGCTTTCTTT. Its protein is CASSPGQGGNTEAFF.

This clone was counted a few times. J is TRBJ2-2 and V is TRBV28, with no clear D. V was pared by 3 bases and J by 10 bases, with 15 bases between. Per the germline V gene, CDR1 is MDHEN and CDR2 is SYDVKM. The CDR3 runs to 14 residues. The CDR3 DNA is TGTGCCAGCAGTTTGAGACACCCGGTTTCGGAGCTGTTTTTT. Amino acids: CASSLRHPVSELFF.

The chain joins TRBV5-1 to TRBJ2-3; D is possibly TRBD2 (5 bases). There are 14 residues in the CDR3. The V and J ends lost 4 bases and 6 bases respectively, with 15 bases between them. Germline values: CDR1 SGHRS, CDR2 YFSETQ. The CDR3 loop is CASSAPSSGDTQYF. The CDR3 DNA follows: TGCGCCAGCAGCGCCCCTAGTTCGGGGGATACGCAGTATTTT.

The genes are TRBV9 and TRBJ2-7; the D gene is possibly TRBD2 (5 bases). The CDR3 sequence is 14 residues long. Trimming pared 2 bases from V and 0 bases from J, leaving 9 bases between. Germline V gene data show CDR1 as SGDLS and CDR2 as YYNGEE. CDR3 sequence (DNA): TGTGCCAGCAGCGTCGGACTTGGCTCCTACGAGCAGTACTTC. This codes for CASSVGLGSYEQYF. Complete variable domain (other parts from reference TRBV9 and TRBJ2-7): DSGVTQTPKHLITATGQRVTLRCSPRSGDLSVYWYQQSLDQGLQFLIQYYNGEERAKGNILERFSAQQFPDLHSELNLSSLELGDSALYFCASSVGLGSYEQYFGPGTRLTVT.

The V and J genes are TRBV9 and TRBJ1-2; the match to TRBD1 covers 7 bases. Germline V gives CDR1 SGDLS, CDR2 YYNGEE. V trimming: 2 bases; J trimming: 4 bases; junction bases outside the gene matches: 17. The CDR3 extends over 18 amino acids. As DNA, the CDR3 is TGTGCCAGCAGCGTCGGACCGGGACAGAGAATACCTTCCTATGGCTACACCTTC. This codes for CASSVGPGQRIPSYGYTF.